These 24 T cell receptor beta chains originate from one sample sequenced in a study of shared clonotypes between healthy human individuals. TCRdb's table, derived via immunoSEQ multiplex PCR, lists solely in-frame clones and lacks some. This table has 2,500,000 or so clones, around 90% appearing once. The material sequenced was naive CD4+ T cells from PBMCs. Subset described: CD45RA+ positively selected. The source of these receptors is a man between 18 and 35 years old in good health. Some clones in this sample may be carry-over from other donors' samples.

The CDR3 nucleotides are TGTGCCAGCAGCGGCAGGGTTGCAGATACGCAGTATTTT. Translated, it gives CASSGRVADTQYF. The chain joins TRBV11-1 to TRBJ2-3, with TRBD1 as a possible D gene (5 bases). This CDR3 contains 13 residues. Germline assignment: CDR1 SGHAT and CDR2 FQDESV (reference sequence). V was trimmed by 5 bases and J by 4 bases, leaving 10 bases between them.

This chain connects TRBV6-1 to TRBJ2-7, with 8 positions matching TRBD1. CDR3 length equals 14 residues. V was clipped by 4 bases and J by 4 bases; unmatched bases: 6. The germline gives CDR1 MNHNS, CDR2 SASEGT. CDR3: CASSGAGGWYEQYF. The CDR3 DNA is TGTGCCAGCAGTGGGGCAGGGGGCTGGTACGAGCAGTACTTC.

This chain uses TRBV7-2 with TRBJ2-7; TRBD2 matches 9 bases. The CDR3 is 13 amino acids. Looked up from germline, CDR1 is SGHTA and CDR2 is FQGNSA. V was clipped by 2 bases and J by 6 bases; unmatched bases: 2. The DNA for the CDR3 is TGTGCCAGCAGCTTAATAGCGGGAGTCGAGCAGTACTTC. This gives the protein CASSLIAGVEQYF.

Concerning this clone itself: Other nucleotide sequences in the sample specify the same CDR3. J is TRBJ1-1 and V is TRBV28; D gene uncertain. Germline lookup yields CDR1 MDHEN and CDR2 SYDVKM. The length of the CDR3 is 13 residues. Between the trimmed V and J ends, which lost 5 bases and 1 base, there was a span of 8 bases. DNA of the CDR3: TGTGCCAGCAGTCTTAACAGGAACACTGAAGCTTTCTTT. It encodes CASSLNRNTEAFF.

This chain uses TRBV5-1 with TRBJ2-5, with 12 bases aligning to TRBD1. The junction had 5 bases not matched to a gene; V was cut back by 4 bases and J by 4 bases. CDR1 is SGHRS and CDR2 is YFSETQ in the germline V gene. The CDR3 length is 15 residues. The CDR3 sequence: CASSGGQGAGETQYF. The DNA of the CDR3 is TGCGCCAGCAGCGGGGGACAGGGGGCGGGAGAGACCCAGTACTTC.

The chain couples TRBV18 to TRBJ1-5, with 9 bases lining up with TRBD1. The CDR3 runs 16 residues. Germline-derived CDR1 and CDR2 are KGHSH and LQKENI. J was trimmed by 3 bases and V by 4 bases; bases with no gene match: 7. This CDR3 reads CASSQDRGKINQPQHF. DNA for the CDR3: TGTGCCAGCTCACAAGACAGGGGGAAAATCAATCAGCCCCAGCATTTT.

V usage is TRBV7-3 and J usage is TRBJ2-1; either TRBD1 or TRBD2 may fit D (5 bases each). This CDR3 has 15 residues. Trimming took off 5 bases at V and 12 bases at J, with 23 bases between the two ends. Germline assignment: CDR1 SGHTA and CDR2 FQGTGA. The DNA for the CDR3 is TGTGCCAGCAGCCCTACGATAGGGACCACCAGCGGGCAGTTCTTC. Translation gives CASSPTIGTTSGQFF.

V and J are TRBV6-5 and TRBJ1-2; D is unresolved. The CDR3 loop spans 14 amino acids. Germline V gene data show CDR1 as MNHEY and CDR2 as SVGAGI. Trimming cost V 6 bases and J 2 bases, with 13 bases left between them. The CDR3 sequence is CASRHLGENYGYTF. The CDR3 DNA follows: TGTGCCAGCAGGCACCTCGGGGAAAACTATGGCTACACCTTC.

The chain employs TRBV27 and TRBJ2-1; TRBD1 might be the D (6 bases). The ends were cut back, 4 bases at V and 7 bases at J, with 23 bases in the middle. The CDR3 has 17 residues. The germline gives CDR1 MNHEY, CDR2 SMNVEV (reference sequence). In DNA form, the CDR3 reads TGTGCCAGCAGTTCGATTGGGAGACAGGTCAGCTTAAATGAGCAGTTCTTC. The encoded protein is CASSSIGRQVSLNEQFF.

CDR3 sequence reads: CASSLVGQARQPQHF. CDR3 bases: TGTGCCAGCAGCTTAGTAGGACAGGCACGTCAGCCCCAGCATTTT. The chain uses TRBV7-8 and TRBJ1-5; 7 positions agree with TRBD1. Losses at the gene ends were 1 base for V and 6 bases for J; bases not matched to a gene: 6. Germline loops: CDR1 SGHVS, CDR2 FQNEAQ. The CDR3 sequence is 15 residues long.

V gene TRBV12-5 combines with J gene TRBJ2-5; 7 bases align to TRBD2. This CDR3 is 14 amino acids long. V shed 7 bases, J shed 3 bases, and the junction held 8 bases outside the gene matches. CDR1 is LGHNT, CDR2 FRNRAP, per germline. In nucleotides, the CDR3 is TGTGCTAGTGCCCGGGGTGCGGGAGAAGAGACCCAGTACTTC. Encoded protein: CASARGAGEETQYF.

Concerning this clone itself: The sample carries other DNA sequences with the same CDR3. The chain links TRBV7-2 to TRBJ2-7; a possible D gene is TRBD2 (5 bases). Germline-derived CDR1 and CDR2 are SGHTA and FQGNSA. CDR3 length equals 12 residues. V was pared by 4 bases and J by 4 bases, with 8 bases between. The CDR3 loop is CASSSTGYEQYF. The CDR3 region has the DNA TGTGCCAGCAGCTCCACGGGGTACGAGCAGTACTTC.

The V gene is TRBV7-2, the J gene TRBJ1-1, with 8 positions matching TRBD1. The CDR3 has 14 residues. The V gene's germline CDR1 is SGHTA and CDR2 FQGNSA. The V and J ends lost 5 bases and 4 bases, in that order; junction bases with no gene match: 6. The CDR3 coding sequence is TGTGCCAGCAGCGCTTCTACAGGGGGCACTGAAGCTTTCTTT. Protein sequence: CASSASTGGTEAFF.

The chain recombines TRBV6-5 with TRBJ2-5; 10 positions agree with TRBD2. Germline CDR1 and CDR2: MNHEY and SVGAGI. V trimming: 5 bases; J trimming: 3 bases; junction bases outside the gene matches: 3. The CDR3 runs 14 residues. In DNA form, the CDR3 reads TGTGCCAGCAGTGCTAGCGGGAGAAAAGAGACCCAGTACTTC. It yields the protein CASSASGRKETQYF.

The chain recombines TRBV9 with TRBJ2-1; the match to TRBD2 covers 9 bases. The CDR3 covers 15 residues. Trimming at V came to 4 bases and at J to 0 bases, leaving 2 bases not matched to a gene. CDR1 is SGDLS and CDR2 is YYNGEE in the germline V gene. The CDR3 nucleotides are TGTGCCAGCAGCCCTAGCGGGATCTCCTACAATGAGCAGTTCTTC. Protein sequence: CASSPSGISYNEQFF.

The gene calls are TRBV7-9 and TRBJ2-7, with 14 bases that match TRBD2. The junction had 5 bases not matched to a gene; V was cut back by 5 bases and J by 5 bases. This CDR3 is built from 15 residues. The germline CDR1 and CDR2 sequences are SEHNR and FQNEAQ (reference sequence). CDR3 in amino acids: CASSPGTSGSHEQYF. The CDR3 region has the DNA TGTGCCAGCAGCCCCGGGACTAGCGGGAGCCACGAGCAGTACTTC.

V is TRBV28 and J is TRBJ1-1; D uncertain. The CDR3 covers 13 residues. V shed 3 bases and J shed 5 bases, with 10 bases lying between them. The germline V gene has CDR1 MDHEN and CDR2 SYDVKM. The CDR3 nucleotides read TGTGCCAGCAGTTTGTACGGGGTTACTGAAGCTTTCTTT. It translates to CASSLYGVTEAFF.

The table lists this clone with a count of one. The chain carries TRBV18 and TRBJ2-1; D is perhaps TRBD2 (7 bases). Trimming shortened V by 4 bases and J by 9 bases, and 22 bases separated the two germline ends. This CDR3 is 16 amino acids long. Looked up from germline, CDR1 is KGHSH and CDR2 is LQKENI. The CDR3 is CASSQNSGTLRGEQFF. DNA for the CDR3: TGTGCCAGCTCACAAAACAGCGGGACCCTCAGGGGTGAGCAGTTCTTC.

V usage is TRBV27 and J usage is TRBJ1-4; D is ambiguous. The germline V gene encodes CDR1 MNHEY and CDR2 SMNVEV (reference sequence). The V and J ends lost 5 bases and 4 bases respectively, with 14 bases between them. The CDR3 length is 15 residues. CDR3 region: CASSARQKRNEKLFF. The CDR3 nucleotides read TGTGCCAGCAGTGCCCGACAAAAACGTAATGAAAAACTGTTTTTT.

This sequence joins TRBV6-5 and TRBJ2-1; a weak D match, TRBD1 (5 bases). V lost 6 bases, J lost 4 bases, and 13 bases lay in between. Germline V gene sequence: CDR1 MNHEY, CDR2 SVGAGI. The CDR3 runs 14 residues. CDR3 sequence: CASSSTDTYNEQFF. The CDR3 DNA sequence: TGTGCCAGCAGCTCAACGGACACGTACAATGAGCAGTTCTTC.

This rearrangement joins TRBV28 to TRBJ1-4; D is ambiguous. CDR1 is MDHEN, CDR2 SYDVKM, per germline. Trimming shortened V by 6 bases and J by 1 base, and 9 bases separated the two germline ends. This CDR3 spans 14 amino acids. DNA of the CDR3: TGTGCCAGCAGCAGAGGATTAACTAATGAAAAACTGTTTTTT. Residues: CASSRGLTNEKLFF.

The chain has TRBV7-8 and TRBJ1-2; D unresolved. CDR3 size: 13 residues. CDR1 and CDR2 (germline): SGHVS, FQNEAQ. Trimming stripped 2 bases from V and 4 bases from J, with 8 bases between. The CDR3 coding sequence is TGTGCCAGCAGCTTATCCCAGGTCTATGGCTACACCTTC. It specifies CASSLSQVYGYTF. Full variable domain (rest looked up from reference TRBV7-8 and TRBJ1-2): GAGVSQSPRYKVAKRGQDVALRCDPISGHVSLFWYQQALGQGPEFLTYFQNEAQLDKSGLPSDRFFAERPEGSVSTLKIQRTQQEDSAVYLCASSLSQVYGYTFGSGTRLTVV.

The sample holds a few counts of this clone. This chain uses TRBV7-9 with TRBJ1-1; D is unclear. Trimming removed 5 bases from V and 7 bases from J, with 17 bases in between. Germline V gene data show CDR1 as SEHNR and CDR2 as FQNEAQ (reference sequence). This CDR3 spans 14 amino acids. CDR3 in DNA: TGTGCCAGCAGCCCTGAACCCAGGACGGTTGAAGCTTTCTTT. This gives the protein CASSPEPRTVEAFF.

V and J are TRBV6-1 and TRBJ1-2; 9 bases agree with TRBD1. The CDR3 consists of 13 residues. Germline V gene sequence: CDR1 MNHNS, CDR2 SASEGT. V gave up 8 bases and J gave up 8 bases; unmatched junction bases: 9. Written as DNA, the CDR3 is TGTGCCAGCGGGGGACAGGGAGGTTTAGGCTACACCTTC. Its protein product is CASGGQGGLGYTF.